This entry lists 23 T cell receptor beta chains sequenced from one sample in a study of monozygotic twins with inflammatory bowel disease. TCRdb re-called the 5' RACE reads; one entry per CDR3 protein, DNA not given. This sample contains fewer than 450,000 distinct CDR3 sequences. The source material was blood. Every receptor here comes from a human donor with ulcerative colitis or Crohn's disease, or a healthy co-twin of an affected twin (not recorded which).

The chain couples TRBV5-1 to TRBJ2-7; no DNA is available, so the TRBD1 call from TCRdb remains unchecked. CDR1 and CDR2 from the germline V gene are SGHRS and YFSETQ. CDR3 length equals 15 residues. The CDR3 region is CASSVGQGISYEQYF.

The rearrangement uses TRBV6-2 or TRBV6-3 and TRBJ2-1; TCRdb returns TRBD1, unconfirmable since there is no DNA. The length of the CDR3 is 14 residues. The germline V gene encodes CDR1 MNHEY and CDR2 SVGEGT. The CDR3 protein is CASSFEPGWNEQFF.

This chain connects TRBV25-1 to TRBJ1-1. From germline, CDR1 is MGHDK and CDR2 SYGVNS. The CDR3 consists of 16 residues. The CDR3 region is CASSEATPTGSTEAFF. Full variable domain (missing parts from reference TRBV25-1 and TRBJ1-1): EADIYQTPRYLVIGTGKKITLECSQTMGHDKMYWYQQDPGMELHLIHYSYGVNSTEKGDLSSESTVSRIRTEHFPLTLESARPSHTSQYLCASSEATPTGSTEAFFGQGTRLTVV.

The chain combines TRBV6-5 with TRBJ2-6; TCRdb indicates TRBD2, and absent DNA this call remains unverified. This CDR3 is 18 amino acids long. Germline values: CDR1 MNHEY, CDR2 SVGAGI. The CDR3 sequence: CASSYDGLAGGGANVLTF.

The chain employs TRBV12-3 or TRBV12-4 and TRBJ2-1; the TCRdb D gene call, TRBD2, has no DNA to confirm it. The CDR3 extends over 16 amino acids. The CDR3 loop is CASSSQRGGTYNEQFF.

The chain combines TRBV5-1 with TRBJ1-1. CDR3 length: 16 residues. Germline V gene lookup returns CDR1 SGHRS and CDR2 YFSETQ. CDR3 loop: CASSLGQQIMNTEAFF.

The CDR3: CASSLVTGSSGELFF. The chain employs TRBV5-1 and TRBJ2-2; TCRdb indicates TRBD1, and absent DNA this call remains unverified. This CDR3 has 15 residues. CDR1 is SGHRS and CDR2 is YFSETQ in the germline V gene.

J is TRBJ2-3 and V is TRBV20-1; TCRdb returns TRBD1, unconfirmable since there is no DNA. This CDR3 is built from 18 residues. Germline V lookup: CDR1 DFQATT, CDR2 SNEGSKA (reference sequence). The CDR3 spells CSARDPASGGALPDTQYF.

J is TRBJ2-7 and V is TRBV6-5. The CDR3 extends over 16 amino acids. CDR1 and CDR2 from the germline V gene are MNHEY and SVGAGI. The CDR3 loop reads CASSYIGRGRNFEQYF.

The rearrangement links TRBV10-3 to TRBJ2-1; TCRdb reports TRBD1, a call that lacks DNA to check it against. The CDR3 totals 16 residues. Per germline, CDR1 ENHRY and CDR2 SYGVKD. The CDR3 protein is CAIRDEQGSSYNEQFF.

The chain is built from TRBV3-1 and TRBJ2-5; TCRdb picks TRBD2, but there is no DNA to check that call. The CDR3 has 16 residues. Germline V gene lookup returns CDR1 LGHDT and CDR2 YNNKEL (reference sequence). This CDR3 reads CASSQETLAGKETQYF.

The chain is built from TRBV11-2 and TRBJ2-7; the D call of TRBD1 rests on TCRdb alone, since no DNA is present to check it. This CDR3 is built from 15 residues. Germline V CDR1 and CDR2: SGHAT, FQNNGV. This CDR3 is CASSSTGERLYEQYF.

V is TRBV7-9 and J is TRBJ2-2; checking the TCRdb D call of TRBD1 is not possible without DNA. CDR3 length: 16 residues. CDR1 is SEHNR, CDR2 FQNEAQ, per germline (reference sequence). CDR3 in amino acids: CASSPEDRMNTGELFF.

This rearrangement joins TRBV12-3 or TRBV12-4 to TRBJ1-5. The length of the CDR3 is 13 residues. The CDR3 spells CASNRNSNQPQHF.

The J gene is TRBJ2-3, the V gene TRBV28; TCRdb outputs TRBD1, but without DNA this stays unchecked. The germline V gene encodes CDR1 MDHEN and CDR2 SYDVKM. The CDR3 is 16 residues long. The CDR3 here is CASSLSLWGRTDTQYF.

The rearrangement links TRBV20-1 to TRBJ1-2; the D gene TCRdb calls, TRBD1, cannot be checked with no DNA. CDR3 length: 16 amino acids. The germline V gene has CDR1 DFQATT and CDR2 SNEGSKA (reference sequence). The CDR3 reads CSARDLQTGGDYGYTF.

The V call is TRBV5-1, the J call TRBJ2-5; TCRdb proposes TRBD1, but this gene call is untestable without DNA. Germline V gene lookup returns CDR1 SGHRS and CDR2 YFSETQ. The CDR3 sequence is 14 residues long. CDR3 protein: CASSFVGQGETQYF.

The chain couples TRBV2 to TRBJ2-7; absent DNA, TCRdb's TRBD1 call cannot be checked. There are 16 residues in the CDR3. Germline V gene data show CDR1 as SNHLY and CDR2 as FYNNEI. The CDR3 loop is CASRGVAGTGAYEQYF. Full variable domain (missing parts from reference TRBV2 and TRBJ2-7): EPEVTQTPSHQVTQMGQEVILRCVPISNHLYFYWYRQILGQKVEFLVSFYNNEISEKSEIFDDQFSVERPDGSNFTLKIRSTKLEDSAMYFCASRGVAGTGAYEQYFGPGTRLTVT.

The chain uses TRBV6-1 and TRBJ2-2; the TCRdb call, TRBD2, lacks DNA for checking. CDR3 size: 15 residues. In germline, CDR1 is MNHNS, CDR2 SASEGT. The CDR3 sequence is CASSLVRTDTGELFF.

This chain joins TRBV7-2 and TRBJ1-5; lacking DNA, the TRBD1 call made by TCRdb goes unchecked. Per germline, CDR1 SGHTA and CDR2 FQGNSA. The CDR3 has 16 residues. This CDR3 reads CASSLAVGALKQPQHF.

V is TRBV7-6 and J is TRBJ1-3; TCRdb returns TRBD1, unconfirmable since there is no DNA. Germline CDR1 reads SGHVS; CDR2 reads FNYEAQ. The CDR3 consists of 15 residues. Here the CDR3 reads CASSRGTGAGNTIYF.

This clonotype is deemed medium-sized by its frequency. The rearrangement uses TRBV5-1 and TRBJ2-1; no DNA is available, so the TRBD1 call from TCRdb remains unchecked. This CDR3 region has 18 residues. Germline loops: CDR1 SGHRS, CDR2 YFSETQ. CDR3 in amino acids: CASSLSGRGLGTYNEQFF.

J is TRBJ2-2 and V is TRBV6-2 or TRBV6-3; without DNA, the TCRdb call of TRBD1 cannot be checked. This CDR3 is built from 17 residues. CDR1 and CDR2 (germline): MNHEY, SVGEGT. The chain's CDR3 is CASSPLPGQVATGELFF.